This is a list of T cell receptor beta chains from one sample in a study of early T cells in non-severe SARS-CoV-2 infection. One entry per CDR3 protein results from TCRdb running MiXCR on the 5' RACE reads. The sample has about 66,000 distinct CDR3 sequences; roughly 9.1% are singletons. The sample comprised whole blood. The receptors derive from an adult who was a healthcare worker with PCR-confirmed SARS-CoV-2 infection or an uninfected control (not recorded which). Each CDR3 is given with its conserved first and last residue. The D gene is left open where the match is weak. A clone size is listed for some rows: how often the clone was seen (once, few, many), or a class if it is expanded.

D: -; size: -; J: TRBJ2-6; V: TRBV9; CDR3: CASSPRPLSGANVLTF; DNA: TGTGCCAGCAGCCCCAGACCGCTCTCTGGGGCCAACGTCCTGACTTTC
D: TRBD2; size: few; J: TRBJ2-1; V: TRBV20-1; CDR3: CSAPLAGDINEQFF; DNA: TGCAGTGCCCCACTAGCGGGAGACATAAATGAGCAGTTCTTC
D: -; size: -; J: TRBJ1-1; V: TRBV6-5; CDR3: CASKTGLLTEAFF; DNA: TGTGCCAGCAAGACGGGACTCCTCACTGAAGCTTTCTTT
D: TRBD1; size: -; J: TRBJ2-2; V: TRBV12-3/TRBV12-4; CDR3: CASSHTGGGTGELFF; DNA: TGTGCCAGCAGCCACACAGGGGGCGGCACCGGGGAGCTGTTTTTT
D: -; size: many; J: TRBJ2-3; V: TRBV14; CDR3: CASSLQGNTQYF; DNA: TGTGCCAGCAGCCTCCAGGGGAATACGCAGTATTTT
D: -; size: many; J: TRBJ2-5; V: TRBV15; CDR3: CATSRQGQETQYF; DNA: TGTGCCACCAGCAGGCAGGGCCAAGAGACCCAGTACTTC
D: -; size: -; J: TRBJ2-3; V: TRBV6-1; CDR3: CASMSGQNTDTQYF; DNA: TGTGCCAGCATGTCAGGACAGAACACAGATACGCAGTATTTT
D: TRBD2; size: few; J: TRBJ2-7; V: TRBV4-2; CDR3: CASSQETSGGLYEQYF; DNA: TGTGCCAGCAGCCAAGAGACTAGCGGGGGACTCTACGAGCAGTACTTC
D: -; size: few; J: TRBJ2-5; V: TRBV12-3/TRBV12-4; CDR3: CASSLGLWQETQYF; DNA: TGTGCCAGCAGTTTAGGGCTATGGCAAGAGACCCAGTACTTC
D: TRBD2; size: -; J: TRBJ2-1; V: TRBV6-1; CDR3: CASSESAGGPDEQFF; DNA: TGTGCCAGCAGTGAATCGGCGGGAGGGCCGGATGAGCAGTTCTTC
D: TRBD2; size: few; J: TRBJ2-1; V: TRBV3-1; CDR3: CASSRGLALGNEQFF; DNA: TGTGCCAGCAGCCGTGGACTAGCCCTTGGGAATGAGCAGTTCTTC
D: -; size: few; J: TRBJ2-3; V: TRBV7-3; CDR3: CASSLSGSTDTQYF; DNA: TGTGCCAGCAGCCTAAGCGGGAGCACAGATACGCAGTATTTT
D: TRBD2; size: -; J: TRBJ2-6; V: TRBV9; CDR3: CASSVSGSNSGANVLTF; DNA: TGTGCCAGCAGCGTTAGCGGGAGTAACTCAGGGGCCAACGTCCTGACTTTC
D: TRBD1; size: many; J: TRBJ2-7; V: TRBV20-1; CDR3: CSARDPGTGIYEQYF; DNA: TGCAGTGCTAGAGATCCCGGGACAGGGATCTACGAGCAGTACTTC
D: TRBD2; size: few; J: TRBJ2-7; V: TRBV9; CDR3: CASSVGPQTSGNTYEQYF; DNA: TGTGCCAGCAGCGTAGGCCCGCAGACTAGCGGGAATACCTACGAGCAGTACTTC
D: TRBD1; size: few; J: TRBJ1-2; V: TRBV12-3/TRBV12-4; CDR3: CASSYRQGPYGGYTF; DNA: TGTGCCAGCAGCTACAGACAGGGACCCTATGGAGGCTACACCTTC
D: -; size: -; J: TRBJ2-5; V: TRBV20-1; CDR3: CSGQSQETQYF; DNA: TGCAGTGGTCAGAGCCAAGAGACCCAGTACTTC
D: -; size: -; J: TRBJ2-2; V: TRBV11-2; CDR3: CASSQGRSGELFF; DNA: TGTGCCAGCAGCCAGGGGAGGAGCGGGGAGCTGTTTTTT
D: -; size: many; J: TRBJ2-3; V: TRBV20-1; CDR3: CSAKTPGALGTDTQYF; DNA: TGCAGTGCTAAAACACCAGGGGCGCTTGGCACAGATACGCAGTATTTT
D: -; size: many; J: TRBJ2-3; V: TRBV5-1; CDR3: CASSPLTTDTQYF; DNA: TGCGCCAGCAGCCCCTTAACCACAGATACGCAGTATTTT
D: TRBD1; size: -; J: TRBJ1-6; V: TRBV4-1; CDR3: CASSQADRGDSPLHF; DNA: TGCGCCAGCAGCCAAGCCGACAGGGGGGATTCACCCCTCCACTTT
D: TRBD2; size: many; J: TRBJ2-1; V: TRBV7-3; CDR3: CASSKGLAGDEQFF; DNA: TGTGCCAGCAGCAAAGGACTAGCGGGGGATGAGCAGTTCTTC
D: -; size: few; J: TRBJ1-4; V: TRBV7-8; CDR3: CASSYQGRSEKLFF; DNA: TGTGCCAGCAGCTACCAGGGGAGGAGCGAAAAACTGTTTTTT
D: TRBD2; size: -; J: TRBJ2-7; V: TRBV29-1; CDR3: CSVVSSGLFYEQYF; DNA: TGCAGCGTTGTGTCTAGCGGCCTTTTCTACGAGCAGTACTTC
D: -; size: -; J: TRBJ2-1; V: TRBV20-1; CDR3: CSARTSPYNEQFF; DNA: TGCAGTGCTAGGACTAGTCCCTACAATGAGCAGTTCTTC
D: TRBD2; size: -; J: TRBJ2-3; V: TRBV5-1; CDR3: CASSWSGSDPDTQYF; DNA: TGCGCCAGCAGCTGGAGCGGGAGTGACCCAGATACGCAGTATTTT
D: -; size: many; J: TRBJ2-3; V: TRBV27; CDR3: CASSLREGQSTDTQYF; DNA: TGTGCCAGCAGTTTACGGGAGGGACAGAGCACAGATACGCAGTATTTT
D: TRBD1; size: few; J: TRBJ2-2; V: TRBV6-5; CDR3: CASSQQGMSGELFF; DNA: TGTGCCAGCAGTCAACAGGGGATGTCCGGGGAGCTGTTTTTT
D: -; size: few; J: TRBJ2-1; V: TRBV24-1; CDR3: CATSDAGTPLGNEQFF; DNA: TGTGCCACCAGTGATGCCGGGACCCCGCTTGGGAATGAGCAGTTCTTC
D: TRBD1; size: few; J: TRBJ2-1; V: TRBV6-2/TRBV6-3; CDR3: CASSYGTGVRDEQFF; DNA: TGTGCCAGCAGTTACGGCACAGGGGTTAGAGATGAGCAGTTCTTC
D: TRBD1; size: few; J: TRBJ2-5; V: TRBV11-2; CDR3: CASSLRGQGAGETQYF; DNA: TGTGCCAGCAGCTTAAGAGGACAGGGGGCGGGAGAGACCCAGTACTTC
D: -; size: -; J: TRBJ2-4; V: TRBV27; CDR3: CASRPYPGGGDAKNIQYF; DNA: TGTGCCAGCAGACCATATCCCGGGGGCGGGGATGCCAAAAACATTCAGTACTTC
D: -; size: many; J: TRBJ2-2; V: TRBV18; CDR3: CASSPRSGGTTGELFF; DNA: TGTGCCAGCTCACCACGCTCCGGCGGCACCACCGGGGAGCTGTTTTTT
D: -; size: few; J: TRBJ2-5; V: TRBV18; CDR3: CASSPLGRNQETQYF; DNA: TGTGCCAGCTCACCACTAGGAAGGAACCAAGAGACCCAGTACTTC
D: TRBD2; size: few; J: TRBJ2-3; V: TRBV7-6; CDR3: CASSLSGSSTDTQYF; DNA: TGTGCCAGCAGCTTAAGCGGGAGTAGCACAGATACGCAGTATTTT
D: -; size: -; J: TRBJ2-7; V: TRBV5-1; CDR3: CASSLSVQLPYEQYF; DNA: TGCGCCAGCAGCCTGTCGGTACAGCTGCCCTACGAGCAGTACTTC
D: -; size: -; J: TRBJ2-5; V: TRBV7-7; CDR3: CASSLGGRTVKETQYF; DNA: TGTGCCAGCAGCTTAGGGGGCCGGACTGTAAAAGAGACCCAGTACTTC
D: -; size: many; J: TRBJ2-7; V: TRBV7-2; CDR3: CASSLGYSYEQYF; DNA: TGTGCCAGCAGCTTAGGCTACTCCTACGAGCAGTACTTC
D: -; size: many; J: TRBJ2-7; V: TRBV28; CDR3: CASSLTRGQYF; DNA: TGTGCCAGCAGTTTAACCCGAGGGCAGTACTTC
D: -; size: few; J: TRBJ2-1; V: TRBV20-1; CDR3: CSAEAVEGDSYNEQFF; DNA: TGCAGTGCTGAAGCGGTAGAGGGAGACTCCTACAATGAGCAGTTCTTC
D: TRBD2; size: few; J: TRBJ2-3; V: TRBV2; CDR3: CASRGLGTTSGITDTQYF; DNA: TGTGCCAGCAGGGGTTTAGGGACTACTAGCGGGATCACAGATACGCAGTATTTT
D: -; size: many; J: TRBJ2-7; V: TRBV14; CDR3: CASSQDLAGEQYF; DNA: TGTGCCAGCAGCCAAGATCTGGCGGGGGAGCAGTACTTC
D: TRBD2; size: many; J: TRBJ2-2; V: TRBV6-5; CDR3: CASSYGRSGGTGELFF; DNA: TGTGCCAGCAGTTACGGTCGGTCGGGAGGCACCGGGGAGCTGTTTTTT
D: TRBD2; size: few; J: TRBJ2-1; V: TRBV6-6; CDR3: CASSSLAGDSSYNEQFF; DNA: TGTGCCAGCAGTTCCCTAGCGGGAGACTCCTCCTACAATGAGCAGTTCTTC
D: -; size: few; J: TRBJ2-1; V: TRBV2; CDR3: CASTLVSEVSFF; DNA: TGTGCCAGCACTCTAGTCTCTGAGGTGTCGTTCTTC
D: -; size: few; J: TRBJ1-4; V: TRBV28; CDR3: CASSAGTGDEKLFF; DNA: TGTGCCAGCAGTGCGGGGACGGGGGATGAAAAACTGTTTTTC
D: -; size: many; J: TRBJ2-7; V: TRBV28; CDR3: CASQTLYEQYF; DNA: TGTGCCAGTCAAACACTCTACGAGCAGTACTTC
D: -; size: many; J: TRBJ2-1; V: TRBV20-1; CDR3: CSARTVLQFF; DNA: TGCAGTGCTAGAACGGTGTTACAGTTCTTC
D: -; size: few; J: TRBJ2-3; V: TRBV7-3; CDR3: CASSLVGWTDTQYF; DNA: TGTGCCAGCAGCTTAGTTGGCTGGACAGATACGCAGTATTTT
D: TRBD1; size: few; J: TRBJ1-5; V: TRBV2; CDR3: CASSGQGAYSNQPQHF; DNA: TGTGCCAGCAGTGGTCAGGGGGCTTATAGCAATCAGCCCCAGCATTTT
D: -; size: -; J: TRBJ2-5; V: TRBV7-8; CDR3: CASSTDRQETQYF; DNA: TGTGCCAGCTCTACGGACAGACAAGAGACCCAGTACTTC
D: TRBD2; size: -; J: TRBJ2-1; V: TRBV7-2; CDR3: CASSLVAGAGNEQFF; DNA: TGTGCCAGCAGCTTAGTGGCGGGAGCAGGGAATGAGCAGTTCTTC
D: -; size: -; J: TRBJ1-5; V: TRBV7-2; CDR3: CASSLLRGHQPQHF; DNA: TGTGCCAGCAGCCTCCTCCGGGGCCATCAGCCCCAGCATTTT